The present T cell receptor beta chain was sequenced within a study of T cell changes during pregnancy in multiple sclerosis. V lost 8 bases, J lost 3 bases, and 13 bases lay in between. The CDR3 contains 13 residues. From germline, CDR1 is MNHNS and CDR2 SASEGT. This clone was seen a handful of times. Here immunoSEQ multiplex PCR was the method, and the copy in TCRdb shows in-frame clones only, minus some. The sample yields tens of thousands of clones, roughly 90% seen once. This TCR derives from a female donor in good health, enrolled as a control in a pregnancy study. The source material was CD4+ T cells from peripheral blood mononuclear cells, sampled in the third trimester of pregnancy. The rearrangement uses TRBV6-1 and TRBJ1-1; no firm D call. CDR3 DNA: TGTGCCAGCTCGTATCGAGTCGACACTGAAGCTTTCTTT. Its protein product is CASSYRVDTEAFF.